The 7 T cell receptor beta chains listed next were all sequenced from one sample in a study of blood T cell repertoires in COVID-19. Some clones are missing from TCRdb's copy, which holds only in-frame ones; the method was immunoSEQ multiplex PCR. The sample comprises 210,000 or so clones, more than 75% of which are singletons, and approximately 4.3% rests with the top ten. Input material: PBMCs or T cells enriched from blood (not recorded which). The receptors were gathered from a man aged 30 to 39 with acute COVID-19.

Of note for this clone: The sample holds other DNA sequences that translate to the same CDR3. The chain carries TRBV6-5 and TRBJ2-7; D may be TRBD1 (5 bases). Trimming removed 4 bases at V and 2 bases at J, with 6 bases between. The CDR3 loop spans 12 amino acids. Germline-derived CDR1 and CDR2 are MNHEY and SVGAGI. The CDR3 region has the DNA TGTGCCAGCAGTTCAGGGCCCTACGAGCAGTACTTC. Encoded protein: CASSSGPYEQYF.

This rearrangement joins TRBV10-3 to TRBJ2-1; perhaps TRBD1 as D (6 bases). The CDR3 runs 14 residues. Germline lookup yields CDR1 ENHRY and CDR2 SYGVKD. V lost 5 bases and J lost 0, with 8 bases in between. CDR3 amino acids: CAISMDSSYNEQFF. CDR3 nucleotide sequence: TGTGCCATCAGTATGGACAGCTCCTACAATGAGCAGTTCTTC.

This rearrangement joins TRBV3-1 (or the pseudogene TRBV3-2) to TRBJ1-1; D is unclear. V was trimmed by 1 base and J by 3 bases, leaving 9 bases between them. Germline-derived CDR1 and CDR2 are LGHDT and YNNKEL (reference sequence). CDR3 length: 14 residues. In nucleotides, the CDR3 is TGTGCCAGCAGCCAAGTAGAGGGTTACACTGAAGCTTTCTTT. Translated, it gives CASSQVEGYTEAFF.

The gene calls are TRBV12-3 or TRBV12-4 and TRBJ1-3, with D unclear. The CDR3 loop spans 12 amino acids. The ends were cut back, 11 bases at V and 2 bases at J, with 10 bases in the middle. This CDR3 is CASLSPGNTIYF. CDR3 bases: TGTGCCTCCCTGAGTCCTGGAAACACCATATATTTT.

This clone has only one observation. The gene calls are TRBV27 and TRBJ1-1, with D possibly matching TRBD1 (6 bases). The V and J ends lost 3 bases and 4 bases respectively, with 18 bases between them. Germline values: CDR1 MNHEY, CDR2 SMNVEV (reference sequence). This CDR3 spans 16 amino acids. CDR3 region: CASSFLRGYGGTEAFF. CDR3 nucleotides: TGTGCCAGCAGTTTCCTCAGGGGTTATGGGGGCACTGAAGCTTTCTTT.

The J gene is TRBJ1-2, the V gene TRBV7-9; 11 positions agree with TRBD1. The J segment lost 6 bases and the V segment lost 5 bases, leaving 5 bases of the junction unmatched. The CDR3 is made up of 14 amino acids. Germline V CDR1 and CDR2: SEHNR, FQNEAQ (reference sequence). This chain's CDR3 is CASSPWTGGDGYTF. As DNA, the CDR3 is TGTGCCAGCAGCCCATGGACAGGGGGCGATGGCTACACCTTC.

V is TRBV2 and J is TRBJ1-1, with a weak D call TRBD1 (5 bases). The CDR3 sequence is 13 residues long. V lost 3 bases and J 12 bases, leaving 17 bases between the germline ends. CDR1 and CDR2 (germline): SNHLY, FYNNEI. The CDR3 loop is CASSDRVRTDPFF. The CDR3 DNA is TGTGCCAGCAGTGACAGGGTAAGGACGGATCCTTTCTTT.